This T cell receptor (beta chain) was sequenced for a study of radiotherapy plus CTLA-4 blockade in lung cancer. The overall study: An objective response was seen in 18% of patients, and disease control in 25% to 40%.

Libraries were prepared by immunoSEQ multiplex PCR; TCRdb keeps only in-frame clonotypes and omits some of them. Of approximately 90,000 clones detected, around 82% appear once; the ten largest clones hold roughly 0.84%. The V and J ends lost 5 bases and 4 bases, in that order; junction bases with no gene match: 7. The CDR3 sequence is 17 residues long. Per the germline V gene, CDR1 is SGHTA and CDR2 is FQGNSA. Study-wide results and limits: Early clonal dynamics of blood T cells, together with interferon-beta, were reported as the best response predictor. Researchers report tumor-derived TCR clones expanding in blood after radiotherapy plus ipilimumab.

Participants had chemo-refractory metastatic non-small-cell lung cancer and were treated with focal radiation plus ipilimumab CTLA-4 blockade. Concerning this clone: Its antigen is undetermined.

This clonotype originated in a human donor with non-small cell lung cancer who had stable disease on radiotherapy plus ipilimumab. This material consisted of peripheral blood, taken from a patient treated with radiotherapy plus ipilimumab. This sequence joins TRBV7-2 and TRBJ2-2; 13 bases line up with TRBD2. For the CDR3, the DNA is TGTGCCAGCAGCCAACCGGGACTAGCGGGGATCACCGGGGAGCTGTTTTTT. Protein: CASSQPGLAGITGELFF.